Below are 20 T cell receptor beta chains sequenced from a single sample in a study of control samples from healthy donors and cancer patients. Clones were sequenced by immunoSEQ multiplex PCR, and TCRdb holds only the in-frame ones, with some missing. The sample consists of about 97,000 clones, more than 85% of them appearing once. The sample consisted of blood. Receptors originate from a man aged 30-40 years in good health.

CDR3 sequence reads: CASSLALRENTGELFF. The DNA for the CDR3 is TGTGCCAGCAGTCTCGCTCTGAGGGAGAACACCGGGGAGCTGTTTTTT. The chain couples TRBV11-2 to TRBJ2-2, with TRBD2 as a possible D gene (5 bases). Germline loops: CDR1 SGHAT, CDR2 FQNNGV. The CDR3 is 16 residues long. Trimming stripped 6 bases from V and 1 base from J, with 15 bases between.

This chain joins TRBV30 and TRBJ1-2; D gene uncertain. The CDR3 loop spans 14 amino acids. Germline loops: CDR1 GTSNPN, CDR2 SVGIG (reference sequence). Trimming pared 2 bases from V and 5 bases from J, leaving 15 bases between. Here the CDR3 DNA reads TGTGCCTGGAGTTGGGCAGTAATTAATTATGGCTACACCTTC. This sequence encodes CAWSWAVINYGYTF.

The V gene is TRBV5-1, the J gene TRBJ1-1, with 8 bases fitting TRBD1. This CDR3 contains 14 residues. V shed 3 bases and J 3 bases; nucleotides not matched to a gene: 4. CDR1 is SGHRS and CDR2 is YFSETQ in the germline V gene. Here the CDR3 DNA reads TGCGCCAGCAGCTGGACAGGGCGGTACACTGAAGCTTTCTTT. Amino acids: CASSWTGRYTEAFF. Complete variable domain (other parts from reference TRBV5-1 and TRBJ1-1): KAGVTQTPRYLIKTRGQQVTLSCSPISGHRSVSWYQQTPGQGLQFLFEYFSETQRNKGNFPGRFSGRQFSNSRSEMNVSTLELGDSALYLCASSWTGRYTEAFFGQGTRLTVV.

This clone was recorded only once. The CDR3 DNA is TGTGCCAGCAGCCAAGAACGACTTTTCGGGGAGACCCAGTACTTC. It encodes CASSQERLFGETQYF. V usage is TRBV14 and J usage is TRBJ2-5; D is unresolved. V was cut by 0 bases and J by 5 bases, with 13 bases left in between. The V gene's germline CDR1 is SGHDN and CDR2 FVKESK. The CDR3 extends over 15 amino acids.

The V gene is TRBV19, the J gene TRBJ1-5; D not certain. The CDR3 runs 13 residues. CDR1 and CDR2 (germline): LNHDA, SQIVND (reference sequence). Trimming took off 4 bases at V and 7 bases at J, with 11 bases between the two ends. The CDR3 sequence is CASSTYPPQPQHF. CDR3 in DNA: TGTGCCAGTAGTACTTACCCTCCGCAGCCCCAGCATTTT.

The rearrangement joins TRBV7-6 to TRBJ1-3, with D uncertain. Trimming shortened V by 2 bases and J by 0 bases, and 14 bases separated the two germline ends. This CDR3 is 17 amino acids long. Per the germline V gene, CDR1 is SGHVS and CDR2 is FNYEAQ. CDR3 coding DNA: TGTGCCAGCAGCTTATCTACAATTGGTCTCTCTGGAAACACCATATATTTT. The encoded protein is CASSLSTIGLSGNTIYF.

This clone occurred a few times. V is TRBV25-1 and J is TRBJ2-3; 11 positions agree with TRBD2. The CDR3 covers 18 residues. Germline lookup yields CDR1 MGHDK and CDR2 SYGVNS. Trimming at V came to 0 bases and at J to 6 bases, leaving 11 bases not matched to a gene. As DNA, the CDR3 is TGTGCCAGCAGTGAATATCGACGACTAGCGGGAAGGCCCGATACGCAGTATTTT. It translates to CASSEYRRLAGRPDTQYF.

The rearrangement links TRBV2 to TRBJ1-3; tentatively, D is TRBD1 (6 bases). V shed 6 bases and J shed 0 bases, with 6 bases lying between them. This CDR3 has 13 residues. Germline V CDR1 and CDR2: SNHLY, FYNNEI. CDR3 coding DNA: TGTGCCAGCAGGGACAGCTCTGGAAACACCATATATTTT. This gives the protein CASRDSSGNTIYF.

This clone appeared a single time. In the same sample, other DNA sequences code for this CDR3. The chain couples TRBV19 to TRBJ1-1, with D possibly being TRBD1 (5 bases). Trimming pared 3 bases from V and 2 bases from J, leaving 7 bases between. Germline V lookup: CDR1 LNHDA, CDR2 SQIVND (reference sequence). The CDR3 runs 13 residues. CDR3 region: CASSIRGNTEAFF. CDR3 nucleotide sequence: TGTGCCAGTAGTATTAGGGGTAACACTGAAGCTTTCTTT. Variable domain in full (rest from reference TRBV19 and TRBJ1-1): DGGITQSPKYLFRKEGQNVTLSCEQNLNHDAMYWYRQDPGQGLRLIYYSQIVNDFQKGDIAEGYSVSREKKESFPLTVTSAQKNPTAFYLCASSIRGNTEAFFGQGTRLTVV.

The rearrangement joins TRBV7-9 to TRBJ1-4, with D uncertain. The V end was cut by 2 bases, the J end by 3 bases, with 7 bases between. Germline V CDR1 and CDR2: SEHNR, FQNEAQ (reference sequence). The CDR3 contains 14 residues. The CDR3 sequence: CASSLREPNEKLFF. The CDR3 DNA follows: TGTGCCAGCAGCTTACGGGAACCTAATGAAAAACTGTTTTTT.

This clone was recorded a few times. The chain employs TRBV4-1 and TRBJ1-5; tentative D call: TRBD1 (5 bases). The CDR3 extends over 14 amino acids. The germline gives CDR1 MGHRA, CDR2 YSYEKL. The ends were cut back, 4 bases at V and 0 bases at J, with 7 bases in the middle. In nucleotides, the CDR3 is TGCGCCAGCAGCCTCGACAGTAGCAATCAGCCCCAGCATTTT. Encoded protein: CASSLDSSNQPQHF.

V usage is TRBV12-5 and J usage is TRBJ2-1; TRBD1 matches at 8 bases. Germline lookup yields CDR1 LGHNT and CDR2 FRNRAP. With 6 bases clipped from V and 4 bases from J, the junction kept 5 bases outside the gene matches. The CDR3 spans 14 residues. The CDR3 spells CASGQGAMYNEQFF. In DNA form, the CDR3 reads TGTGCTAGTGGGCAGGGGGCGATGTACAATGAGCAGTTCTTC.

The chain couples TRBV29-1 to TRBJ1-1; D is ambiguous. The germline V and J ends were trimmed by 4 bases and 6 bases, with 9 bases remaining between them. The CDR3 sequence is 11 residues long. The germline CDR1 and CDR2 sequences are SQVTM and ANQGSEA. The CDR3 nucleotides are TGCAGCGTTGGGTGGGAGGCTGAAGCTTTCTTT. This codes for CSVGWEAEAFF.

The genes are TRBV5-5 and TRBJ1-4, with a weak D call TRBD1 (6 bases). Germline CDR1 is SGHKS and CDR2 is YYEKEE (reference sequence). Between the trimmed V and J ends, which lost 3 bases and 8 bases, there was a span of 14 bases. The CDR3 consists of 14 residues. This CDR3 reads CASSSGTFREKLFF. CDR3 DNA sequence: TGTGCCAGCAGCTCCGGGACATTTCGGGAAAAACTGTTTTTT. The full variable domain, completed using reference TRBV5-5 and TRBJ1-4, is DAGVTQSPTHLIKTRGQQVTLRCSPISGHKSVSWYQQVLGQGPQFIFQYYEKEERGRGNFPDRFSARQFPNYSSELNVNALLLGDSALYLCASSSGTFREKLFFGSGTQLSVL.

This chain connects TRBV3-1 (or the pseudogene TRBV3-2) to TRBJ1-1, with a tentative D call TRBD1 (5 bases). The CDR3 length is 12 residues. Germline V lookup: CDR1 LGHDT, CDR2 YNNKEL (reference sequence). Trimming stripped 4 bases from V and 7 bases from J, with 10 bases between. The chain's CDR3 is CASSRGWGEAFF. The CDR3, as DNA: TGTGCCAGCAGCCGGGGGTGGGGTGAAGCTTTCTTT.

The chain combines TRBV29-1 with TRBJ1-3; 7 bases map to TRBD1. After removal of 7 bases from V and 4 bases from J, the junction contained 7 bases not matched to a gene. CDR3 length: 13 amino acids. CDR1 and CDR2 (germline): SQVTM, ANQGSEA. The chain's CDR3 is CSGRQGTGNTIYF. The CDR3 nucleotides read TGCAGCGGCCGACAGGGAACCGGAAACACCATATATTTT.

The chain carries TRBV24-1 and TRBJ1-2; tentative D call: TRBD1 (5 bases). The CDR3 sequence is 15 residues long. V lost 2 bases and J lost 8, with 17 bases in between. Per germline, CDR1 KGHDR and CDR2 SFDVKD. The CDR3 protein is CATSDSGTPLRGYTF. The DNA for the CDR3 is TGTGCCACCAGTGATTCCGGGACGCCTCTACGCGGCTACACCTTC.

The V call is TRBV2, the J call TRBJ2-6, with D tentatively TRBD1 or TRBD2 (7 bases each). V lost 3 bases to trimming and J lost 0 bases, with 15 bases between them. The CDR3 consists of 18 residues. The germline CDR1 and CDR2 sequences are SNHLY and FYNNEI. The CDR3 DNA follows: TGTGCCAGCAGTGAGGGAGGGACAGCTTCCTCTGGGGCCAACGTCCTGACTTTC. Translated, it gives CASSEGGTASSGANVLTF.

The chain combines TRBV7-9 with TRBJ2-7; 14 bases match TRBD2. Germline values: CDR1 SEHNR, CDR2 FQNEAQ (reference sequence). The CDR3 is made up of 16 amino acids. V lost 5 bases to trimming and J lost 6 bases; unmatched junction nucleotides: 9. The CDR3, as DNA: TGTGCCAGCAGCCCAGAGACTAGCGGGAGGGCAGCCGAGCAGTACTTC. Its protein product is CASSPETSGRAAEQYF.

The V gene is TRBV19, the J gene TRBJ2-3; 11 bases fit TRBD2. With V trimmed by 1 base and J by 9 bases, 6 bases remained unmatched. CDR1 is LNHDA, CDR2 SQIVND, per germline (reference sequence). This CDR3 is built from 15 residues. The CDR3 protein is CASSIAAGTSGTQYF. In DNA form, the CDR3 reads TGTGCCAGTAGTATAGCTGCGGGGACTAGCGGCACGCAGTATTTT.